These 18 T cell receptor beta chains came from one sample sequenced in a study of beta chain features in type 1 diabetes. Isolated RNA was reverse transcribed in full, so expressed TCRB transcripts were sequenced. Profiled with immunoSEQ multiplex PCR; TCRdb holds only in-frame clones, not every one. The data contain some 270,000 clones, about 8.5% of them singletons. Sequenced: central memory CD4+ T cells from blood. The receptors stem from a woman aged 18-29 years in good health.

The CDR3 DNA sequence: TGTGCTAGTGGTTTGGTACTAGGACAGGGCGTAGGGACCCAGTACTTC. Its protein product is CASGLVLGQGVGTQYF. The chain carries TRBV12-5 and TRBJ2-5, with 8 bases identical to TRBD1. The CDR3 sequence is 16 residues long. The V gene's germline CDR1 is LGHNT and CDR2 FRNRAP. V dropped 0 bases and J dropped 7; count of bases not matched to a gene: 10.

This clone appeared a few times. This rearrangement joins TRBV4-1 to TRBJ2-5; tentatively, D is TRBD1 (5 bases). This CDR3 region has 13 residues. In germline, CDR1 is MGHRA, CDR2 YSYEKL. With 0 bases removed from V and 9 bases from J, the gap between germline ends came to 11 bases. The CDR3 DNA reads TGCGCCAGCAGCCAAGAACATGGGGCGGCCCAGTACTTC. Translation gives CASSQEHGAAQYF.

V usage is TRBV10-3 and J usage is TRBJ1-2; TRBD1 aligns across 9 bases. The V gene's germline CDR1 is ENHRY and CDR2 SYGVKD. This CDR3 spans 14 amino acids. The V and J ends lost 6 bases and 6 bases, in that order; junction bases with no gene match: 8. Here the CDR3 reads CAISDLQGAHGYTF. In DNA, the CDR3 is TGTGCCATCAGCGATCTACAGGGGGCACATGGCTACACCTTC.

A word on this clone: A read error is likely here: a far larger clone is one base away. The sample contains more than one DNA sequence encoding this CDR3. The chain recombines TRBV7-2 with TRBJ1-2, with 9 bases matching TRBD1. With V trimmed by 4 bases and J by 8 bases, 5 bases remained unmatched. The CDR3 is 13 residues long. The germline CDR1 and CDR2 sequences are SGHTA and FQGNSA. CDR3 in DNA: TGTGCCAGCAGCTCCCAGACAGGGGGGGGCTACACCTTC. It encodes CASSSQTGGGYTF.

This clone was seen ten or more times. This CDR3 is CASTSGVYGYTF. The DNA for the CDR3 is TGTGCCAGCACCAGTGGCGTCTATGGCTACACCTTC. The chain has TRBV7-2 and TRBJ1-2; D is ambiguous. Germline V gene sequence: CDR1 SGHTA, CDR2 FQGNSA. This CDR3 is 12 amino acids long. V shed 7 bases and J shed 4 bases, with 10 bases lying between them.

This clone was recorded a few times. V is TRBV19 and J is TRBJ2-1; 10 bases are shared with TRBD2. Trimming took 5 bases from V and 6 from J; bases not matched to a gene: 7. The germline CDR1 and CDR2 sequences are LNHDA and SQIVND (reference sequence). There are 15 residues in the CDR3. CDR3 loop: CASSVLAGAPNEQFF. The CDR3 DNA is TGTGCCAGTAGTGTCCTAGCGGGGGCCCCCAATGAGCAGTTCTTC.

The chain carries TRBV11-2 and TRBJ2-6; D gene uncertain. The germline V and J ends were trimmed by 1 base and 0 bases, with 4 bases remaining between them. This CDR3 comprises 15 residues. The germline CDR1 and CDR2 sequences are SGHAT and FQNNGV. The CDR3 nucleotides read TGTGCCAGCAGCTTAGGATTCTCTGGGGCCAACGTCCTGACTTTC. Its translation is CASSLGFSGANVLTF.

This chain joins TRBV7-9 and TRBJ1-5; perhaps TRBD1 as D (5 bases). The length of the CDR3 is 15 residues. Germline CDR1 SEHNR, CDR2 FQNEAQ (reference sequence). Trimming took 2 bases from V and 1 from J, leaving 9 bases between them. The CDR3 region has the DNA TGTGCCAGCAGCTTATCGGGGCTGAGCAATCAGCCCCAGCATTTT. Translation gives CASSLSGLSNQPQHF. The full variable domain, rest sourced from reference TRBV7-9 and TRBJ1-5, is DTGVSQNPRHKITKRGQNVTFRCDPISEHNRLYWYRQTLGQGPEFLTYFQNEAQLEKSRLLSDRFSAERPKGSFSTLEIQRTEQGDSAMYLCASSLSGLSNQPQHFGDGTRLSIL.

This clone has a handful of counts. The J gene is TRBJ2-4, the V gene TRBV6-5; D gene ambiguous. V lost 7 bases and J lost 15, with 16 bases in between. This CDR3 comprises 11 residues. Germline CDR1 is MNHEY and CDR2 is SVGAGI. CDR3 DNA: TGTGCCAGCACCGATTTAAGGGTTCGGTACTTC. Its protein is CASTDLRVRYF.

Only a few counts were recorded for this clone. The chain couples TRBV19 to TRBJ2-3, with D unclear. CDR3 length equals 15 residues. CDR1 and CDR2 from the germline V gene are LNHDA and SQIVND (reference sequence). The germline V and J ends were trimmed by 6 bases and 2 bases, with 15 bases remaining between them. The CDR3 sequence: CASRPGRAITDTQYF. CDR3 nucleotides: TGTGCCAGTAGACCGGGCCGAGCAATCACAGATACGCAGTATTTT. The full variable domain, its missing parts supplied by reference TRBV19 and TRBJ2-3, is DGGITQSPKYLFRKEGQNVTLSCEQNLNHDAMYWYRQDPGQGLRLIYYSQIVNDFQKGDIAEGYSVSREKKESFPLTVTSAQKNPTAFYLCASRPGRAITDTQYFGPGTRLTVL.

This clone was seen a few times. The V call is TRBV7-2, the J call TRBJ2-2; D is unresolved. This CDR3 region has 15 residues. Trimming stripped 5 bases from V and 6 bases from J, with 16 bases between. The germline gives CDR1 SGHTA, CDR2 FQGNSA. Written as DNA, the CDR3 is TGTGCCAGCAGCCCCGAGAGTATTTTCTCCGGGGAGCTGTTTTTT. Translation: CASSPESIFSGELFF.

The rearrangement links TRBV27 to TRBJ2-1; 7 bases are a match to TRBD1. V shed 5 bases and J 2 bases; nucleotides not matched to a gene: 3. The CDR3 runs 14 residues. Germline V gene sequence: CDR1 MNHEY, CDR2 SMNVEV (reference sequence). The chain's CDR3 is CASSPTGTYNEQFF. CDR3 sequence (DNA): TGTGCCAGCAGTCCGACAGGGACCTACAATGAGCAGTTCTTC.

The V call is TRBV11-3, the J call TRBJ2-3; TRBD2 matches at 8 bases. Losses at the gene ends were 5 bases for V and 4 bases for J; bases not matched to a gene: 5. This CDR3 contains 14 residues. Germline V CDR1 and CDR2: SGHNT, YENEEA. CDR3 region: CASSPRTSPDTQYF. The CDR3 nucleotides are TGTGCCAGCAGCCCGCGGACTAGCCCAGATACGCAGTATTTT.

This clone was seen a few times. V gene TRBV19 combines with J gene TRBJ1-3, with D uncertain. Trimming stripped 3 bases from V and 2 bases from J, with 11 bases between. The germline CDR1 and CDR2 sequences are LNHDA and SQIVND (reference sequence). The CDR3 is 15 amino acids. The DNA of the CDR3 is TGTGCCAGTAGTATCAAACCGGGAGCTGGAAACACCATATATTTT. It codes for CASSIKPGAGNTIYF.

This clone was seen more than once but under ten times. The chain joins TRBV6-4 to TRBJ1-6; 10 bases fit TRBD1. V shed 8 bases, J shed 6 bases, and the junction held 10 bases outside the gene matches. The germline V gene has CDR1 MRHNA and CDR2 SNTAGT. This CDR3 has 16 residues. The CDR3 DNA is TGTGCCAGCCGAAGCGACAGGGGGCAACGTAATTCACCCCTCCACTTT. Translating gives CASRSDRGQRNSPLHF.

CDR3 DNA sequence: TGCGCCAGCAGCCACGAGACTAGTAGCGGACTCTACGAGCAGTACTTC. Protein product: CASSHETSSGLYEQYF. The chain recombines TRBV4-1 with TRBJ2-7, with D possibly being TRBD2 (6 bases). V was pared by 3 bases and J by 3 bases, with 18 bases between. This CDR3 is built from 16 residues. The germline V gene has CDR1 MGHRA and CDR2 YSYEKL.

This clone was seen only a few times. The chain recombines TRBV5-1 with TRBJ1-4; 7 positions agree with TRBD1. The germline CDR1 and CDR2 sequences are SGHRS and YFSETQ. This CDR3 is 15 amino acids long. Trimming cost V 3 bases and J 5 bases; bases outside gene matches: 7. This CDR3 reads CASSYKTGLNEKLFF. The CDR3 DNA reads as TGCGCCAGCAGCTATAAGACAGGGCTGAATGAAAAACTGTTTTTT.

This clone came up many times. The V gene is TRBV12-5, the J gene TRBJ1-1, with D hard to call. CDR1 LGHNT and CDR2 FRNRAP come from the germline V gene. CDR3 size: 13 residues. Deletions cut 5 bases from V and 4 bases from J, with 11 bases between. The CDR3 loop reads CASGPRRTTEAFF. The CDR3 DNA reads TGTGCTAGTGGTCCCAGACGGACCACTGAAGCTTTCTTT.